Following are 2 T cell receptor beta chains from one sample sequenced in a study of shared clonotypes between healthy human individuals. Here immunoSEQ multiplex PCR was the method, and the copy in TCRdb shows in-frame clones only, minus some. Here the sample spans 780,000 or so clones, about two thirds being singletons. The material sequenced was memory CD4+ T cells sorted from blood. Subset described: CD45RA-negative fraction. The source is a woman aged 25 to 39 in good health.

This clone was observed a handful of times. The chain links TRBV11-2 to TRBJ2-1; 11 bases line up with TRBD2. Germline CDR1 is SGHAT and CDR2 is FQNNGV. This CDR3 spans 17 amino acids. With V trimmed by 5 bases and J by 2 bases, 8 bases remained unmatched. In DNA form, the CDR3 reads TGTGCCAGCAGCCCACAACTAGCGGGAGCCACCTACAATGAGCAGTTCTTC. This gives the protein CASSPQLAGATYNEQFF.

The genes are TRBV2 and TRBJ1-3; possible D gene TRBD1, 5 bases. The germline CDR1 and CDR2 sequences are SNHLY and FYNNEI. CDR3 length equals 16 residues. The ends were cut back, 6 bases at V and 0 bases at J, with 15 bases in the middle. CDR3 sequence reads: CASRVGGSSSGNTIYF. CDR3 DNA sequence: TGTGCCAGCAGGGTGGGGGGTTCAAGCTCTGGAAACACCATATATTTT.